A single sample is the source of the 8 T cell receptor beta chains below, sequenced in a study of molecular identifiers for immune sequencing clone quantification. In TCRdb, the PCR reads were re-called with MiXCR into one record per CDR3 protein. The table has some 89,000 distinct CDR3 sequences, 20% to 25% seen once. The specimen sequenced was naive CD8+ T cells from blood, with Jurkat cell RNA spiked in. The subset here: FACS-sorted CD8+CD4-CCR7+CD45RA+ naive T cells. These receptors all come from a human donor in good health. Some libraries in this study had Jurkat cell RNA spiked in.

This clonotype was found many times. Its ends do not fully match the called genes, so a read error is possible. The rearrangement links TRBV6-5 to TRBJ2-7; the D gene could be TRBD1 or TRBD2 (5 bases each). CDR3 size: 17 residues. In germline, CDR1 is MNHEY, CDR2 SVGAGI. CDR3 in amino acids: CASSYSHGDGPFYEQYF. The CDR3 DNA sequence: TGTGCCAGCAGCTACTCTCACGGGGACGGACCCTTCTACGAGCAGTACTTC.

This clonotype was seen only a few times. The chain is built from TRBV12-3 or TRBV12-4 and TRBJ2-1; weak D call: TRBD1 (6 bases). Trimming left V 7 bases short and J 13 bases short, with 14 bases between. The CDR3 runs to 11 residues. CDR3 coding DNA: TGTGCCAGCAAGAACCGACAGGTCCAGTTCTTC. Residues: CASKNRQVQFF.

In this sample, this clonotype turned up once. Sequence at one end of the junction differs from germline and may be a read error. The chain couples TRBV29-1 to TRBJ2-7, with D maybe TRBD2 (5 bases). The germline gives CDR1 SQVTM, CDR2 ANQGSEA. This CDR3 has 13 amino acids. CDR3 in DNA: TGCAGCGTTGGACCGGAGGCCTCCTACGCGCCGTCCTTC. It is translated as CSVGPEASYAPSF.

This clonotype has just a few counts. The chain combines TRBV14 with TRBJ2-3, with TRBD2 matching over 13 bases. V lost 6 bases to trimming and J lost 1 base; unmatched junction nucleotides: 4. Per the germline V gene, CDR1 is SGHDN and CDR2 is FVKESK. This CDR3 region has 16 residues. CDR3 sequence: CASRPGLAGGTDTQYF. DNA of the CDR3: TGTGCCAGCAGACCTGGACTAGCGGGGGGCACAGATACGCAGTATTTT.

In regard to this clonotype: A much larger clone is a single base away; this may be a read error. V is TRBV20-1 and J is TRBJ2-7; possibly TRBD1 for D (5 bases). The CDR3 has 14 amino acids. Germline lookup yields CDR1 DFQATT and CDR2 SNEGSKA (reference sequence). CDR3: CSARDQGAPYGQYF. In DNA, the CDR3 is TGCAGTGCTAGAGATCAAGGGGCACCCTACGGGCAGTACTTC.

CDR3 protein: CASSSLPTETQYF. The CDR3 coding sequence is TGTGCCAGCAGCTCACTCCCGACGGAGACCCAGTACTTC. The genes are TRBV6-2 or TRBV6-3 and TRBJ2-5; no firm D call. Between the trimmed V and J ends, which lost 6 bases and 5 bases, there was a span of 13 bases. This CDR3 is 13 amino acids long. In germline, CDR1 is MNHEY, CDR2 SVGEGT.

This clonotype was seen repeatedly, ten times or more. The chain employs TRBV13 and TRBJ1-6; D remains ambiguous. The CDR3 is 16 amino acids. Germline lookup yields CDR1 PRHDT and CDR2 FYEKMQ (reference sequence). V shed 3 bases and J shed 0 bases, with 9 bases lying between them. CDR3 nucleotides: TGTGCCAGCAGCTTCCTTGCGGGCTCCTATAATTCACCCCTCCACTTT. This sequence encodes CASSFLAGSYNSPLHF.

This clonotype has a single count. A much larger clone is a single base away; this may be a read error. The chain joins TRBV4-1 to TRBJ2-7; D is perhaps TRBD1 (6 bases). Germline CDR1 MGHRA, CDR2 YSYEKL. The CDR3 totals 15 residues. CDR3 amino acids: CASSQQDSTSCEQYF. CDR3 nucleotides: TGCGCCAGCAGCCAACAGGACAGTACCTCCTGCGAGCAGTACTTC.